The present entry profiles one TCR beta chain with its context. Authors' analysis steps: For nucleated cells, counts were estimated from reference gene primer amplification. TCRdb keeps only in-frame clones here, not all; method: immunoSEQ multiplex PCR. For V, J and clone size, that table is used; D and trimming come from the DNA. The sample carries 120,000 to 150,000 clones, under 85% recorded once. Participants classified as exposed had met a COVID-19 case within 2 weeks before study entry. The data were taken from a study of blood T cell repertoires in COVID-19. Study details: Material from acute and convalescent COVID-19 was sourced from the United States, Italy and Spain.

The V and J ends lost 1 base and 4 bases, in that order; junction bases with no gene match: 4. CDR1 is SGHTA and CDR2 is FQGNSA in the germline V gene. This CDR3 is built from 16 residues. The receptor's source is a woman aged 18-35 years who had been exposed to COVID-19. Sample: PBMCs or T cells enriched from blood (not recorded which). This chain links TRBV7-2 with TRBJ2-5; TRBD1 aligns across 12 bases. CDR3 sequence reads: CASSLGGQGAGETQYF. The CDR3 nucleotides read TGTGCCAGCAGCTTAGGGGGACAGGGGGCAGGAGAGACCCAGTACTTC.